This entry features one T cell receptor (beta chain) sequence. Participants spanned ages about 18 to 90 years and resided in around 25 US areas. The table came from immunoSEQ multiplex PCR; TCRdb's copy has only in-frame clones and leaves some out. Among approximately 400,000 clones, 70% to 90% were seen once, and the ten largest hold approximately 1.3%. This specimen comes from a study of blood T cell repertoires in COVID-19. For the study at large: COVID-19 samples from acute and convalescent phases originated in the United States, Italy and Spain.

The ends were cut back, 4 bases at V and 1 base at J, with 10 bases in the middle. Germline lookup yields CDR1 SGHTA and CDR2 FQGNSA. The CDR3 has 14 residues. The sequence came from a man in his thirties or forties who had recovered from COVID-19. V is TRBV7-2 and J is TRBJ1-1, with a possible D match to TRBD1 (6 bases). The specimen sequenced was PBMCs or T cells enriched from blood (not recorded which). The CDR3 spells CASSYGQWNTEAFF. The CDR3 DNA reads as TGTGCCAGCAGCTACGGACAGTGGAACACTGAAGCTTTCTTT.